The 25 T cell receptor beta chains presented below share a single source sample, sequenced in a study of T cell responses to AZD1222 COVID-19 vaccine. Sequenced by immunoSEQ multiplex PCR; TCRdb stores in-frame clones only, minus some. The sample holds over 70,000 clones, about 85% seen once. This sample comprised peripheral blood, obtained on day 0 of AZD1222 vaccination. The receptors were sampled from an adult in good health.

This clone was seen once. The chain uses TRBV5-6 and TRBJ1-2; a possible D gene is TRBD1 (6 bases). V lost 4 bases, J lost 5 bases, and 18 bases lay in between. This CDR3 is built from 15 residues. The V gene's germline CDR1 is SGHDT and CDR2 YYEEEE. In nucleotides, the CDR3 is TGTGCCAGCAGCCGTCTTGGGACATCAGATTATGGCTACACCTTC. Protein product: CASSRLGTSDYGYTF.

The chain combines TRBV30 with TRBJ2-2; the D call may be TRBD1 or TRBD2 (5 bases each). The germline V gene has CDR1 GTSNPN and CDR2 SVGIG (reference sequence). Trimming cost V 5 bases and J 4 bases, with 5 bases left between them. The CDR3 spans 11 residues. CDR3 amino acids: CAWGGTGELFF. CDR3 sequence (DNA): TGTGCCTGGGGGGGCACCGGGGAGCTGTTTTTT.

This chain connects TRBV3-1 (or the pseudogene TRBV3-2) to TRBJ1-1, with D unclear. Germline V gives CDR1 LGHDT, CDR2 YNNKEL (reference sequence). CDR3 length: 15 amino acids. V shed 1 base and J shed 1 base, with 10 bases lying between them. The CDR3 DNA sequence: TGTGCCAGCAGCCAAGTCTCGGCAGGGAACACTGAAGCTTTCTTT. It yields the protein CASSQVSAGNTEAFF.

This clone was recorded only once. The J gene is TRBJ1-1, the V gene TRBV18; 7 bases are a match to TRBD1. The germline gives CDR1 KGHSH, CDR2 LQKENI. There are 14 residues in the CDR3. Trimming cost V 2 bases and J 6 bases; bases outside gene matches: 6. CDR3 coding DNA: TGTGCCAGCTCACCAACAGGGGTCGGGGCTGAAGCTTTCTTT. Amino acid sequence: CASSPTGVGAEAFF.

This clone was counted a few times. The chain uses TRBV29-1 and TRBJ1-6; 10 nucleotides agree with TRBD1. This CDR3 contains 14 residues. Germline-derived CDR1 and CDR2 are SQVTM and ANQGSEA. Losses at the gene ends were 7 bases for V and 5 bases for J; bases not matched to a gene: 5. As DNA, the CDR3 is TGCAGCGCGACAGGGGGCCAAAATAATTCACCCCTCCACTTT. Its protein is CSATGGQNNSPLHF.

CDR3 protein: CASSPGGLEKLFF. The CDR3, as DNA: TGTGCCAGCAGTCCCGGGGGGTTGGAAAAACTGTTTTTT. V usage is TRBV27 and J usage is TRBJ1-4, with a weak D call TRBD1 (5 bases). V lost 5 bases, J lost 8 bases, and 12 bases lay in between. Germline lookup yields CDR1 MNHEY and CDR2 SMNVEV (reference sequence). CDR3 size: 13 residues.

CDR3 sequence (DNA): TGTGCCAGCAGCTTAATAGCGGGATCCTACAATGAGCAGTTCTTC. Amino acid sequence: CASSLIAGSYNEQFF. The rearrangement uses TRBV7-2 and TRBJ2-1; 8 bases map to TRBD2. The junction had 1 base not matched to a gene; V was cut back by 2 bases and J by 1 base. CDR1 and CDR2 (germline): SGHTA, FQGNSA. This CDR3 has 15 residues.

V is TRBV11-2 and J is TRBJ1-1, with TRBD1 identical over 7 bases. Looked up from germline, CDR1 is SGHAT and CDR2 is FQNNGV. This CDR3 has 14 residues. The ends lost 3 bases at V and 7 bases at J; junction bases unmatched: 8. The CDR3 DNA reads as TGTGCCAGCAGCTTCGGTCAGGGGGATGGTGAAGCTTTCTTT. This gives the protein CASSFGQGDGEAFF.

This clone was observed a few times. The chain combines TRBV6-5 with TRBJ1-2; TRBD1 is a possible D gene (5 bases). Germline V gives CDR1 MNHEY, CDR2 SVGAGI. The germline V and J ends were trimmed by 11 bases and 4 bases, with 11 bases remaining between them. CDR3 size: 11 residues. In nucleotides, the CDR3 is TGTGCCGCGGGGCAGATCTATGGCTACACCTTC. Its translation: CAAGQIYGYTF.

This rearrangement joins TRBV12-3 or TRBV12-4 to TRBJ1-1; D is perhaps TRBD1 (6 bases). V was trimmed by 6 bases and J by 14 bases, leaving 22 bases between them. The CDR3 consists of 13 residues. The CDR3 bases are TGTGCCAGCAGCCCGGGCCCCGGGTTTGGGACATTCTTT. Translating it yields CASSPGPGFGTFF.

The chain links TRBV29-1 to TRBJ2-7; D perhaps matches TRBD2 (5 bases). Trimming stripped 3 bases from V and 0 bases from J, with 6 bases between. This CDR3 contains 12 residues. Germline V gene lookup returns CDR1 SQVTM and CDR2 ANQGSEA. CDR3 in DNA: TGCAGCGTTGATAGCGACTCCTACGAGCAGTACTTC. As protein: CSVDSDSYEQYF.

This chain links TRBV6-5 with TRBJ1-5, with D tentatively TRBD1 (6 bases). The CDR3 spans 14 residues. CDR1 and CDR2 from the germline V gene are MNHEY and SVGAGI. Trimming took off 6 bases at V and 8 bases at J, with 17 bases between the two ends. CDR3 bases: TGTGCCAGCAGCCTGGCCGGGGGCTTGGAGCCCCAGCATTTT. Amino acids: CASSLAGGLEPQHF.

This clone appeared once. No conserved phenylalanine or tryptophan ends this CDR3, so it is likely a read error. The DNA is left out, because the CDR3 cannot be placed on it with certainty; the CDR3 is given as TCRdb lists it. V and J are TRBV7-9 and TRBJ2-7; the D call TRBD2 from the table was never checked on the DNA. The CDR3 is 11 residues long, counting both termini. Germline CDR1 is SEHNR and CDR2 is FQNEAQ (reference sequence). This CDR3 reads CASSLNKRGSP.

The rearrangement links TRBV5-6 to TRBJ2-1, with D uncertain. This CDR3 region has 18 residues. Germline V gene sequence: CDR1 SGHDT, CDR2 YYEEEE. V was trimmed by 3 bases and J by 3 bases, leaving 22 bases between them. CDR3 nucleotides: TGTGCCAGCAGCTCCTCCGCTAGGACCTCTCTAAACTACAATGAGCAGTTCTTC. It yields the protein CASSSSARTSLNYNEQFF.

About this clone itself: Compared with germline, one end of the junction differs, possibly owing to a read error. The chain carries TRBV7-9 and TRBJ2-1; no definite D call. CDR1 is SEHNR and CDR2 is FQNEAQ in the germline V gene (reference sequence). The CDR3 consists of 13 residues. The CDR3 is CASSSQPHNELFF. The CDR3 region has the DNA TGTGCCAGCAGCTCACAGCCCCACAATGAGCTGTTCTTC.

The V call is TRBV7-2, the J call TRBJ1-5, with a possible D match to TRBD1 (5 bases). Trimming took off 5 bases at V and 1 base at J, with 9 bases between the two ends. The germline V gene has CDR1 SGHTA and CDR2 FQGNSA. The CDR3 totals 14 residues. CDR3 protein: CASSPGGSNQPQHF. The CDR3 coding sequence is TGTGCCAGCAGCCCGGGGGGGAGCAATCAGCCCCAGCATTTT. Full variable domain (remainder filled in from reference TRBV7-2 and TRBJ1-5): GAGVSQSPSNKVTEKGKDVELRCDPISGHTALYWYRQSLGQGLEFLIYFQGNSAPDKSGLPSDRFSAERTGGSVSTLTIQRTQQEDSAVYLCASSPGGSNQPQHFGDGTRLSIL.

This sequence joins TRBV27 and TRBJ2-1; a possible D gene is TRBD2 (7 bases). Germline values: CDR1 MNHEY, CDR2 SMNVEV (reference sequence). The CDR3 consists of 14 residues. V lost 1 base and J 9 bases, leaving 13 bases between the germline ends. CDR3 amino acids: CASSLYNRGGEQFF. DNA of the CDR3: TGTGCCAGCAGTTTATATAATAGGGGGGGTGAGCAGTTCTTC.

The CDR3 sequence: CSAKGLGYTF. The CDR3 coding sequence is TGCAGTGCAAAGGGCCTGGGCTACACCTTC. The J gene is TRBJ1-2, the V gene TRBV20-1; D is undetermined. The V end was cut by 6 bases, the J end by 8 bases, with 10 bases between. From germline, CDR1 is DFQATT and CDR2 SNEGSKA (reference sequence). The CDR3 runs to 10 residues.

The chain uses TRBV10-3 and TRBJ2-7, with a weak D call TRBD1 (6 bases). The CDR3 covers 13 residues. V was clipped by 7 bases and J by 6 bases, with 16 bases between them. Per germline, CDR1 ENHRY and CDR2 SYGVKD. CDR3 nucleotide sequence: TGTGCCATCACTTTCGAGGGGGTCGGCGAGCAGTACTTC. Translation gives CAITFEGVGEQYF.

This chain uses TRBV5-5 with TRBJ1-5; TRBD1 agrees at 9 bases. Germline-derived CDR1 and CDR2 are SGHKS and YYEKEE (reference sequence). The trim removed 1 base at V and 6 bases at J, leaving 8 bases unmatched. This CDR3 is 16 amino acids long. The CDR3 bases are TGTGCCAGCAGCTTGTTTCCGGGACAGGGAAGTCAGCCCCAGCATTTT. Translation gives CASSLFPGQGSQPQHF.

The chain combines TRBV5-6 with TRBJ1-1; D is unclear. Germline V CDR1 and CDR2: SGHDT, YYEEEE. The V and J ends lost 0 bases and 8 bases respectively, with 14 bases between them. The length of the CDR3 is 14 residues. CDR3 DNA sequence: TGTGCCAGCAGCTTGGTAAGGGCAAGACAAGAAGCTTTCTTT. Translated: CASSLVRARQEAFF.

J is TRBJ2-1 and V is TRBV29-1, with a tentative D call TRBD1 (6 bases). Trimming removed 1 base at V and 11 bases at J, with 12 bases between. This CDR3 is 12 amino acids long. CDR1 is SQVTM and CDR2 is ANQGSEA in the germline V gene. CDR3 bases: TGCAGCGTTGAAGGTCAGGGGCGTAAGCAGTTCTTC. Its protein product is CSVEGQGRKQFF.

This clone has a handful of counts. The chain combines TRBV7-2 with TRBJ1-5, with D unresolved. V was shortened by 2 bases and J by 6 bases, with 8 bases between the two germline ends. This CDR3 is built from 13 residues. Germline CDR1 is SGHTA and CDR2 is FQGNSA. The CDR3 bases are TGTGCCAGCAGCTTATCCCATGGTCAGCCCCAGCATTTT. This gives the protein CASSLSHGQPQHF.

This clone came up once. The J gene is TRBJ1-4, the V gene TRBV7-3, with D unclear. V dropped 5 bases and J dropped 5 bases, with 12 bases sitting between them. From germline, CDR1 is SGHTA and CDR2 FQGTGA. CDR3 length: 14 residues. DNA for the CDR3: TGTGCCAGCAGCCAGTGGACCGTGAATGAAAAACTGTTTTTT. This codes for CASSQWTVNEKLFF.

This clone occurred once. This chain uses TRBV13 with TRBJ1-5, with D possibly matching TRBD1 (5 bases). Germline CDR1 reads PRHDT; CDR2 reads FYEKMQ (reference sequence). Trimming took off 4 bases at V and 3 bases at J, with 19 bases between the two ends. The CDR3 loop spans 17 amino acids. The CDR3 DNA reads as TGTGCCAGCAGCTCTAGGGGACGTGCTCAATTCAATCAGCCCCAGCATTTT. Translated, it gives CASSSRGRAQFNQPQHF.